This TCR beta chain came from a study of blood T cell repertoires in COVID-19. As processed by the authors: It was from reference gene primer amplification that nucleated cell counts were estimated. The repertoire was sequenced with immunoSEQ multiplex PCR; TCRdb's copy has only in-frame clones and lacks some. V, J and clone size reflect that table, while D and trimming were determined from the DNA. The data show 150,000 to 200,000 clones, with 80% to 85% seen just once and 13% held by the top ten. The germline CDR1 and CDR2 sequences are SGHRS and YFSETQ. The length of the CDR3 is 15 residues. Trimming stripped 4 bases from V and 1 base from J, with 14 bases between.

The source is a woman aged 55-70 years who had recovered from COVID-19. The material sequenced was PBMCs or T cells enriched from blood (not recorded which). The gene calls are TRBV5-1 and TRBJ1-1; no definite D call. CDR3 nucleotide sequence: TGCGCCAGCAGCCTAATCCGGCCGGGGAACACTGAAGCTTTCTTT. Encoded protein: CASSLIRPGNTEAFF.